A selection of T cell receptor beta chains follows, all from one sample in a study of brain T cells in children with intractable seizures. The protocol was immunoSEQ multiplex PCR, while the TCRdb copy is restricted to in-frame clones and leaves out a portion. The sample comprises hundreds of thousands of clones, 93% of which are singletons, and roughly 5.8% rests with the top ten. Sequencing was performed on peripheral blood, taken approximately 5 months after surgery. These receptors were collected from a boy less than two years old with tuberous sclerosis and intractable seizures. Each CDR3 is given without its conserved first and last residue.

>TRBJ2-1|TRBV3-1/TRBV3-2
ASSQFGLVLTEQF
>TRBJ1-5|TRBV12-5
ASGLPDQPQH
>TRBJ1-2|TRBV27
ASSPFGVAQANYGYT
>TRBJ1-3|TRBV12-3/TRBV12-4
ASSQKSGNTIY
>TRBJ1-3|TRBV3-1/TRBV3-2
ASSQDTPWLTGNTIY
>TRBJ2-7|TRBV5-1
ASSLNSVHSYEQY
>TRBJ1-2|TRBV28
ASSLTGREGYT
>TRBJ2-1|TRBV19
ASGGGRSDEQF
>TRBJ2-1|TRBV12-3/TRBV12-4
ASSSTHNEQF
>TRBJ1-1|TRBV27
ASSLGGMNTEAF
>TRBJ2-7|TRBV4-2
ASSQGGGVPDEQY
>TRBJ1-6|TRBV7-2
ASSLHDSYNSPLH
>TRBJ2-1|TRBV11-3
ASSLQGPTIEQF
>TRBJ2-5|TRBV30
AWSGSGSLSGLQTQY
>TRBJ1-1|TRBV6-2/TRBV6-3
ASSYSPLNTEAF
>TRBJ2-7|TRBV5-1
ASTRVGQRTPEYEQY
>TRBJ2-3|TRBV3-1/TRBV3-2
ASSQGGQGWDTQY
>TRBJ1-5|TRBV5-6
ASSLRQANQPQH
>TRBJ2-7|TRBV5-5
ASSSTYEQY
>TRBJ1-3|TRBV7-9
ASSHTLSGNTIY
>TRBJ2-1|TRBV15
ATSRSGDEQF
>TRBJ1-6|TRBV30
AWSGTGGNSPLH
>TRBJ2-5|TRBV4-1
ASSPSGQGWQETQY
>TRBJ1-6|TRBV13
ASSFGQGISPLH
>TRBJ2-5|TRBV19
ASSIVRTQY
>TRBJ1-2|TRBV6-5
ASTRVQGYGYT